A single sample gave rise to the 21 T cell receptor beta chains below, sequenced in a study of human T cells and chemical hapten exposure. TCRdb fed the RACE reads into MiXCR, producing one record per CDR3 protein. This sample carries around 300,000 distinct CDR3 sequences, 7.5% to 9% of them seen once, and the ten largest clones take about 1.2%. Time point meaning: pre-sensitization, week 0. The sample's treatment: therapeutic diphenylcyclopropenone sensitization with weekly scalp DPC. The input for sequencing was whole blood, taken in connection with sensitization to the hapten diphenylcyclopropenone (DPC). The receptor source for this set is a man younger than 35 with alopecia areata. Some clones in this sample may be carry-over from other donors' samples.

This clonotype has only a few counts. This chain links TRBV5-1 with TRBJ2-7; TRBD1 aligns across 10 bases. V shed 4 bases and J 6 bases; nucleotides not matched to a gene: 7. The germline CDR1 and CDR2 sequences are SGHRS and YFSETQ. The CDR3 has 14 amino acids. The CDR3 spells CASSDGTGVTEQYF. CDR3 nucleotides: TGCGCCAGCAGCGACGGGACAGGGGTTACCGAGCAGTACTTC.

This clonotype has more than one count but fewer than ten. This chain uses TRBV7-2 with TRBJ2-5, with D possibly TRBD2 on 5 matching bases. The CDR3 loop spans 14 amino acids. V lost 5 bases to trimming and J lost 4 bases, with 14 bases between them. Germline loops: CDR1 SGHTA, CDR2 FQGNSA. The CDR3 sequence is CASSPSRESETQYF. In DNA, the CDR3 is TGTGCCAGCAGCCCATCACGGGAATCAGAGACCCAGTACTTC.

Many counts were recorded for this clonotype. This chain uses TRBV3-1 with TRBJ1-1, with D unresolved. Germline loops: CDR1 LGHDT, CDR2 YNNKEL (reference sequence). The CDR3 has 15 amino acids. V was shortened by 1 base and J by 2 bases, with 11 bases between the two germline ends. CDR3 in DNA: TGTGCCAGCAGCCAAGGGGGAGGAGTCAACACTGAAGCTTTCTTT. It yields the protein CASSQGGGVNTEAFF.

The chain couples TRBV27 to TRBJ1-4; 8 bases line up with TRBD1. Germline V lookup: CDR1 MNHEY, CDR2 SMNVEV (reference sequence). The V segment lost 10 bases and the J segment 6 bases; nucleotides outside the gene matches: 16. The CDR3 loop spans 16 amino acids. CDR3 nucleotides: TGTGCCACCCCGCCGGGCGTGGCCAGGGGGCATGAAAAACTGTTTTTT. Protein sequence: CATPPGVARGHEKLFF.

This clonotype appeared a few times. The chain links TRBV6-2 or TRBV6-3 to TRBJ2-7, with D uncertain. This CDR3 has 13 amino acids. CDR1 and CDR2 (germline): MNHEY, SVGEGT. With 5 bases removed from V and 2 bases from J, the gap between germline ends came to 10 bases. The DNA for the CDR3 is TGTGCCAGCAGTCCTGGAAGGGCCTACGAGCAGTACTTC. It is translated as CASSPGRAYEQYF.

The rearrangement links TRBV5-6 to TRBJ2-5; 7 nucleotides agree with TRBD1. Trimming cost V 0 bases and J 5 bases; bases outside gene matches: 4. The CDR3 consists of 14 residues. Germline loops: CDR1 SGHDT, CDR2 YYEEEE. DNA of the CDR3: TGTGCCAGCAGCTTGGCGATCAGGGGGGAGACCCAGTACTTC. Its protein is CASSLAIRGETQYF.

This clonotype was recorded at least ten times. The chain carries TRBV7-2 and TRBJ2-5; D is uncertain. The CDR3 extends over 14 amino acids. The germline CDR1 and CDR2 sequences are SGHTA and FQGNSA. V shed 8 bases and J shed 4 bases, with 17 bases lying between them. DNA of the CDR3: TGTGCCAGCGGCATGTCTAACCGAAGAGAGACCCAGTACTTC. It yields the protein CASGMSNRRETQYF.

V is TRBV29-1 and J is TRBJ2-7; TRBD2 is a possible D gene (5 bases). Germline V lookup: CDR1 SQVTM, CDR2 ANQGSEA. V shed 0 bases and J shed 2 bases, with 11 bases lying between them. The CDR3 is 14 amino acids. This CDR3 is CSVEDPDGTYEQYF. DNA for the CDR3: TGCAGCGTTGAAGATCCGGACGGGACCTACGAGCAGTACTTC.

The chain is built from TRBV11-2 and TRBJ2-7; D gene uncertain. Trimming stripped 2 bases from V and 3 bases from J, with 14 bases between. The CDR3 totals 15 residues. Looked up from germline, CDR1 is SGHAT and CDR2 is FQNNGV. The CDR3 bases are TGTGCCAGCAGCTTACCCGGACCCAGCCGCTACGAGCAGTACGTC. Its protein is CASSLPGPSRYEQYV.

The chain joins TRBV29-1 to TRBJ1-2; 8 bases map to TRBD1. Germline V CDR1 and CDR2: SQVTM, ANQGSEA. This CDR3 comprises 12 residues. Trimming removed 7 bases from V and 6 bases from J; junction bases left unmatched: 7. CDR3 amino acids: CSAQAGGDGYTF. In DNA form, the CDR3 reads TGCAGCGCCCAGGCAGGGGGCGATGGCTACACCTTC. Full variable domain (remainder filled in from reference TRBV29-1 and TRBJ1-2): SAVISQKPSRDICQRGTSLTIQCQVDSQVTMMFWYRQQPGQSLTLIATANQGSEATYESGFVIDKFPISRPNLTFSTLTVSNMSPEDSSIYLCSAQAGGDGYTFGSGTRLTVV.

This clonotype was recorded a few times. V usage is TRBV5-1 and J usage is TRBJ2-7, with 7 bases fitting TRBD2. Germline V gene lookup returns CDR1 SGHRS and CDR2 YFSETQ. Trimming removed 0 bases from V and 9 bases from J; junction bases left unmatched: 6. The CDR3 totals 13 residues. Here the CDR3 reads CASSLVRGTVQYV. The CDR3 region has the DNA TGCGCCAGCAGCTTGGTGCGGGGGACGGTGCAGTACGTC.

This clonotype turned up a few times. The chain is built from TRBV2 and TRBJ2-7; D is ambiguous. Trimming took 2 bases from V and 3 from J, leaving 2 bases between them. In germline, CDR1 is SNHLY, CDR2 FYNNEI. This CDR3 has 11 amino acids. The CDR3 sequence is CASSEIYEQYV. CDR3 sequence (DNA): TGTGCCAGCAGTGAAATCTACGAGCAGTACGTC.

At least ten counts were recorded for this clonotype. CDR3 nucleotides: TGTGCCAGCAGTTACTCAGGGCGAAATCAGCCCCAGCATTTT. Translated: CASSYSGRNQPQHF. This sequence joins TRBV6-2 or TRBV6-3 and TRBJ1-5; D unresolved. This CDR3 spans 14 amino acids. Looked up from germline, CDR1 is MNHEY and CDR2 is SVGEGT. V lost 0 bases and J 4 bases, leaving 7 bases between the germline ends.

This clonotype was counted between two and nine times. The chain couples TRBV27 to TRBJ1-2; D uncertain. This CDR3 has 13 residues. Germline V gene data show CDR1 as MNHEY and CDR2 as SMNVEV (reference sequence). Trimming took off 4 bases at V and 6 bases at J, with 12 bases between the two ends. CDR3 DNA sequence: TGTGCCAGCAGTTCCCACCGGTGGGATGGCTACACCTTC. It yields the protein CASSSHRWDGYTF.

The genes are TRBV7-9 and TRBJ2-3; no firm D call. The length of the CDR3 is 12 residues. Trimming took off 1 base at V and 7 bases at J, with 6 bases between the two ends. Germline V gene lookup returns CDR1 SEHNR and CDR2 FQNEAQ (reference sequence). The CDR3 loop reads CASSLGGYTQYF. The CDR3 DNA sequence: TGTGCCAGCAGCTTAGGAGGCTATACGCAGTATTTT.

This clonotype was seen only a few times. The rearrangement joins TRBV6-5 to TRBJ2-7; 10 bases line up with TRBD1. The length of the CDR3 is 15 residues. V shed 5 bases, J shed 4 bases, and the junction held 8 bases outside the gene matches. Germline CDR1 is MNHEY and CDR2 is SVGAGI. The CDR3 nucleotides read TGTGCCAGCAGTGATGACGGGACAGGGGCATACGAGCAGTACTTC. Amino acid sequence: CASSDDGTGAYEQYF.

This clonotype showed up many times. The V and J genes are TRBV29-1 and TRBJ1-1; D unclear. V lost 4 bases, J lost 6 bases, and 12 bases lay in between. The CDR3 runs 12 residues. Germline V lookup: CDR1 SQVTM, CDR2 ANQGSEA. The CDR3 DNA reads as TGCAGCGTTGTGGAGGGCTACTCTGAAGCTTTCTTT. It encodes CSVVEGYSEAFF.

This clonotype was seen only a few times. The rearrangement links TRBV20-1 to TRBJ2-1, with 14 nucleotides matching TRBD2. V was clipped by 7 bases and J by 8 bases; unmatched bases: 7. This CDR3 is 14 amino acids long. Germline lookup yields CDR1 DFQATT and CDR2 SNEGSKA (reference sequence). CDR3 protein: CSVTSGGAGHEQFF. The DNA of the CDR3 is TGCAGTGTGACTAGCGGGGGGGCCGGCCATGAGCAGTTCTTC.

This sequence joins TRBV3-1 and TRBJ2-1; 15 bases agree with TRBD2. Per germline, CDR1 LGHDT and CDR2 YNNKEL (reference sequence). V was pared by 4 bases and J by 4 bases, with 8 bases of the junction left unmatched. This CDR3 comprises 18 residues. The CDR3 coding sequence is TGTGCCAGCAGCCCCGGGACTAGCGGGGGGCCTTTATACAATGAGCAGTTCTTC. This codes for CASSPGTSGGPLYNEQFF.

This clonotype was seen a few times. The chain couples TRBV6-2 or TRBV6-3 to TRBJ1-1; D is ambiguous. V was clipped by 0 bases and J by 3 bases, with 8 bases between them. Germline CDR1 is MNHEY and CDR2 is SVGEGT. This CDR3 spans 14 amino acids. CDR3 region: CASSYSGAYTEAFF. The CDR3 bases are TGTGCCAGCAGTTACTCGGGCGCCTACACTGAAGCTTTCTTT.

In this sample, this clonotype turned up a few times. This chain joins TRBV29-1 and TRBJ1-2; D unresolved. There are 12 residues in the CDR3. V was cut by 2 bases and J by 1 base, with 5 bases left in between. Looked up from germline, CDR1 is SQVTM and CDR2 is ANQGSEA. In nucleotides, the CDR3 is TGCAGCGTTGAACAGAGTAACTATGGCTACACCTTC. Translating gives CSVEQSNYGYTF.